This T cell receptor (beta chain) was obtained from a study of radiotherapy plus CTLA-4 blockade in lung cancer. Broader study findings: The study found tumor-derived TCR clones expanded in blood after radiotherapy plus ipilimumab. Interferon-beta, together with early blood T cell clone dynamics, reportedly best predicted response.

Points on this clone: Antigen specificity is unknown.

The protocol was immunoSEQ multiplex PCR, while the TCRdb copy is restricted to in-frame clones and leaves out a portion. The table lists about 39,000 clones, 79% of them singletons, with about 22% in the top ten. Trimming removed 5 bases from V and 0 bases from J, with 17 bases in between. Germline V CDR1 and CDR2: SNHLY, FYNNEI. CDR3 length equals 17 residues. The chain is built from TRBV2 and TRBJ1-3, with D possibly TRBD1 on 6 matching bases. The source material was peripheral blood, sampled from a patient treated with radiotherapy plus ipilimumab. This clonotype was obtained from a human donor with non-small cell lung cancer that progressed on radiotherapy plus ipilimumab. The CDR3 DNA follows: TGTGCCAGCAGTCCTCGGGACACTTTATACTCTGGAAACACCATATATTTT. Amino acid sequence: CASSPRDTLYSGNTIYF.